This entry is about one TCR beta chain. Its cognate antigen has yet to be identified. No base quality information exists; no much larger clone differs at one position. One collaborating source in Seattle enrolled patients during active infection and followed them longitudinally through the course of disease. Each collaborating institution followed its own protocols to collect whole blood in K2EDTA tubes. For TCRbeta analysis, collaborators shipped samples as frozen whole blood, isolated PBMCs, or DNA extracted from either of those sample types. TCRbeta CDR3 regions were amplified from genomic DNA using the immunoSEQ Assay, a bias-controlled multiplex PCR. As for the original processing: Nucleated cell counts per sample were estimated from amplification of reference gene primers within the assay. Sequence reads were collapsed and filtered to measure the absolute abundance of every unique TCRbeta CDR3 rearrangement. For each sample, productive Simpson clonality was calculated by taking the square root of Simpson's diversity index across productive rearrangements. Entries here come from immuneACCESS through TCRdb and include only in-frame sequences with V and J called. Some clones fail to appear in such tables; in the studies checked, an unresolved V gene covers under half of the shortfall, and the cause of the remainder is unknown. That table supplies the V and J calls and clone size; D and trimming were determined from the DNA. This sample comprises 260,000 or so clones, about four fifths of them detected only once. In total, the top ten clones hold 7.5% of the sample.

V and J are truncated by 5 bases and 0 bases respectively, leaving an intervening sequence of 14 bases. Reading the germline V gene gives CDR1 SGHVS and CDR2 FQNEAQ. The CDR3 measures 16 amino acids from cysteine to phenylalanine. Only CDR3 DNA remains: 48 bases, in frame from the first base. The source of the sample is a study of blood T cell repertoires in COVID-19 (dated by TCRdb to the early 2020s). In terms of the full investigation: Collaborator samples came from the United States, Italy and Spain and covered acute and convalescent phases of COVID-19. The prospective study material was composed of cDNA or gDNA derived from T cells, B-cell-depleted T cells, or PBMCs. The dataset comprised deeply sampled blood TCRbeta repertoires from subjects exposed to, actively infected with, or recovered from COVID-19. The samples were drawn from the first 160 participants of the ongoing ImmuneRACE study and from over 950 subjects provided by 6 global collaborators. Where available, HLA class I and class II types were obtained from metadata supplied by the sample provider rather than from assay-based typing. The repertoires were released in a freely available public database intended as a resource for research on the immune response to SARS-CoV-2. The sample metadata nearly always contained a de-identified subject ID, COVID-19 status, age in years and sex. On the study overall, not on this receptor specifically: The amount of clinical and demographic metadata varied by source and participant and was provided uncurated.

The sample consisted of peripheral blood. The receptor's source is a woman older than 75 with COVID-19, enrolled during active disease. The rearranged chain carries TRBV7-8 and TRBJ2-1; TRBD2 is a weak D gene call, 5 bases matching. The sequenced DNA: TGTGCCAGCAGCCGAGGGTCCGCGAGCTCCTACAATGAGCAGTTCTTC. Translated, it gives CASSRGSASSYNEQFF.